Described below is a single TCR beta chain sequence and its context. The data belong to a study of blood T cell repertoires in COVID-19. The wider study: Whether acute or convalescent, the COVID-19 samples came from the United States, Italy and Spain. PBMCs, B-cell-depleted T cells, or T cells were the source of the cDNA or gDNA that made up the material.

Trimming cost V 0 bases and J 4 bases; bases outside gene matches: 10. The CDR3 runs to 18 residues. Germline CDR1 LNHDA, CDR2 SQIVND (reference sequence). Source study methods: Reference gene primer amplification gave estimated nucleated cell counts. Clones were read by immunoSEQ multiplex PCR, and TCRdb kept only the in-frame ones, dropping some. The V and J calls and the clone size are those of that table, but D and trimming were determined from the DNA. This sample has around 260,000 clones, with roughly 80% found just once. The rearrangement joins TRBV19 to TRBJ1-5; 9 bases map to TRBD1. The sequence was obtained from a woman aged 45 to 65 who had recovered from COVID-19. The specimen sequenced was peripheral blood. CDR3 nucleotide sequence: TGTGCCAGTAGTATAGATCAGGGGACAGGGTTTCGTAATCAGCCCCAGCATTTT. The encoded protein is CASSIDQGTGFRNQPQHF. Full variable domain (rest looked up from reference TRBV19 and TRBJ1-5): DGGITQSPKYLFRKEGQNVTLSCEQNLNHDAMYWYRQDPGQGLRLIYYSQIVNDFQKGDIAEGYSVSREKKESFPLTVTSAQKNPTAFYLCASSIDQGTGFRNQPQHFGDGTRLSIL.